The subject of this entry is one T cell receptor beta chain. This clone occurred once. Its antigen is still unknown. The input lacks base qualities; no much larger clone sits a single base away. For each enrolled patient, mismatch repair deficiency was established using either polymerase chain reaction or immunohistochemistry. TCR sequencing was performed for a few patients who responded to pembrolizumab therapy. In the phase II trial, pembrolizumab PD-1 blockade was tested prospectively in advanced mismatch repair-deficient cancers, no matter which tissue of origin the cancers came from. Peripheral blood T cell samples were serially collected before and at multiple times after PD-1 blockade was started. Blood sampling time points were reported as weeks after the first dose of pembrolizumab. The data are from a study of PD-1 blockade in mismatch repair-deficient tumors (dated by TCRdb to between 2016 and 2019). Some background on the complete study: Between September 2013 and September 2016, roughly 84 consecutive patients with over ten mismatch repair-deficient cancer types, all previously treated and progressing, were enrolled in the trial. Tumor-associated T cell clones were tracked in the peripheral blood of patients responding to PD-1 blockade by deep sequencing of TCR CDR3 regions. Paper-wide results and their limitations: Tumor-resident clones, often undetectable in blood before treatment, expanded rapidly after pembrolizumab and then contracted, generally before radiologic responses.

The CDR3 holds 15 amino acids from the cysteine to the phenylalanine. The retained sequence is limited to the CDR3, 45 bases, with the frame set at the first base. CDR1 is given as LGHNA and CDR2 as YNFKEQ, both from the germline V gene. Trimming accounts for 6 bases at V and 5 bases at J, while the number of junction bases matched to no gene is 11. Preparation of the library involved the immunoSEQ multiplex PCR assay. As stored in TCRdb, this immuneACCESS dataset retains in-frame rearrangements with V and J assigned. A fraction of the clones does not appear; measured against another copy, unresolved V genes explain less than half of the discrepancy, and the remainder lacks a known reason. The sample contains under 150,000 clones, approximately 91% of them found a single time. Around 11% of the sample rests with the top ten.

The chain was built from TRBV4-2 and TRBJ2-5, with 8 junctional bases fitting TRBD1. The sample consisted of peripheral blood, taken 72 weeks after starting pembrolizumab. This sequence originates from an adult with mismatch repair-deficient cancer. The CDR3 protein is CASRGGTGGEETQYF. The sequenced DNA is TGTGCCAGCAGGGGTGGGACAGGAGGGGAGGAGACCCAGTACTTC.